This TCR beta chain was sequenced in a study of brain T cells in children with intractable seizures. Whole-study findings and limits: Pre- and post-surgery blood differed in depth, so pre-surgery absences may be undersampling.

A remark on this clone: What it binds is not known.

Surgery cases with the highest brain T cell transcript signatures were chosen for sequencing. Before surgery, patients took at least one anti-epileptic drug. Generated by immunoSEQ multiplex PCR, the TCRdb table keeps only in-frame clones and is missing some. Of 80,000 or so clones listed, about 92% are singletons. The receptor was derived from a boy younger than two with tuberous sclerosis and intractable seizures. This sample comprised peripheral blood, obtained at surgery.

This CDR3 reads CASSLQTDYEQYF. In DNA, the CDR3 is TGTGCCAGCAGCTTGCAGACTGACTACGAGCAGTACTTC. The rearrangement links TRBV9 to TRBJ2-7; no clear D. This CDR3 contains 13 residues. The ends were cut back, 4 bases at V and 3 bases at J, with 11 bases in the middle. Germline V gene lookup returns CDR1 SGDLS and CDR2 YYNGEE.